Included here is one TCR beta chain sequence, with context. Profiled with immunoSEQ multiplex PCR; TCRdb holds only in-frame clones, not every one. The data contain some 70,000 clones, around nine tenths of them seen just once; the ten biggest clones take up less than 4%. Germline V gene lookup returns CDR1 SNHLY and CDR2 FYNNEI. Trimming removed 4 bases at V and 3 bases at J, with 10 bases between. The CDR3 contains 13 residues. This entry is derived from a study of T cell changes during pregnancy in multiple sclerosis. The material sequenced was peripheral blood, taken before pregnancy. The chain recombines TRBV2 with TRBJ2-7; no clear D. This TCR was sampled from a female donor with multiple sclerosis, enrolled in a pregnancy study. The CDR3 DNA is TGTGCCAGCAGTGGGGTAGGAGACTACGAGCAGTACTTC. Its translation: CASSGVGDYEQYF.